Listed here is a single T cell receptor (beta chain). Antigen: not known. The data stem from a study of CD8+ T cells in alopecia areata. The wider study: The study gave treated patients oral tofacitinib at 5 to 10 mg twice daily.

Indicated treatment: oral pan-JAK inhibitor, 5-10 mg twice daily. RNA was isolated and reverse transcribed to cDNA, the sequencing template. Data came from immunoSEQ multiplex PCR; TCRdb stores just in-frame clones and leaves some out. The sample lists 200,000 to 250,000 clones; roughly two fifths were seen once. Findings of the study overall: Tofacitinib yielded significantly lower scalp clonality and fewer expanded CD8+ clones among the top 100. Tissue-resident alphabeta T cells belonging to normal skin likewise get sequenced within scalp specimens.

Germline V gene data show CDR1 as SGHRS and CDR2 as YFSETQ. V lost 3 bases and J 1 base, leaving 10 bases between the germline ends. The CDR3 is 15 residues long. The sequence derives from a human donor with alopecia areata. V and J are TRBV5-1 and TRBJ2-2; D unclear. This specimen consisted of CD4+ T cells sorted from blood, obtained at week 34, from a patient treated with tofacitinib. The CDR3 DNA reads TGCGCCAGCAGCTGGGGTTGGCGGAACACCGGGGAGCTGTTTTTT. The encoded protein is CASSWGWRNTGELFF.